This passage covers 31 T cell receptor beta chains from one sample sequenced in a study of a mutant IDH1 vaccine in newly diagnosed glioma. The data were produced by immunoSEQ multiplex PCR, yet TCRdb's version contains in-frame clones alone and is incomplete. This sample has about 68,000 clones; less than 85% occur once, and the top ten carry over 8%. Time point described: baseline, week 1 (first vaccination visit). Treatment described: pre-vaccination baseline after standard-of-care therapy. The material was PBMCs, obtained from a glioma patient treated with radiotherapy, temozolomide or both. The receptors shown here come from a man aged 50 or older with glioma.

This chain links TRBV30 with TRBJ1-3; D uncertain. The CDR3 covers 13 residues. Germline V gene lookup returns CDR1 GTSNPN and CDR2 SVGIG (reference sequence). V lost 1 base to trimming and J lost 4 bases, with 8 bases between them. The CDR3 bases are TGTGCCTGGAGTGACGGGGTGGGAAACACCATATATTTT. This translates into CAWSDGVGNTIYF.

V and J are TRBV14 and TRBJ2-3; no clear D gene. With 0 bases removed from V and 6 bases from J, the gap between germline ends came to 7 bases. Germline CDR1 is SGHDN and CDR2 is FVKESK. The CDR3 sequence is 13 residues long. The CDR3 bases are TGTGCCAGCAGCCAAGAAATTGGCGATACGCAGTATTTT. Translation: CASSQEIGDTQYF.

This chain uses TRBV4-1 with TRBJ2-5, with D maybe TRBD2 (5 bases). The V gene's germline CDR1 is MGHRA and CDR2 YSYEKL. V was trimmed by 1 base and J by 4 bases, leaving 16 bases between them. The CDR3 has 16 residues. This CDR3 reads CASSQGGGRRGETQYF. Written as DNA, the CDR3 is TGCGCCAGCAGCCAAGGAGGAGGACGGAGAGGAGAGACCCAGTACTTC.

The chain couples TRBV19 to TRBJ2-2; TRBD1 matches at 8 bases. Trimming at V came to 10 bases and at J to 4 bases, leaving 8 bases not matched to a gene. The germline CDR1 and CDR2 sequences are LNHDA and SQIVND (reference sequence). The length of the CDR3 is 14 residues. The CDR3 loop reads CATTGTGGTGELFF. As DNA, the CDR3 is TGTGCCACCACCGGGACAGGCGGCACCGGGGAGCTGTTTTTT.

CDR3 sequence: CASSLGGQGASPNTEAFF. DNA of the CDR3: TGTGCCAGCAGCTTGGGGGGACAGGGGGCGTCTCCGAACACTGAAGCTTTCTTT. The V gene is TRBV5-4, the J gene TRBJ1-1; 12 bases are a match to TRBD1. The J segment lost 1 base and the V segment lost 0 bases, leaving 7 bases of the junction unmatched. The CDR3 length is 18 residues. Germline values: CDR1 SGHNT, CDR2 YYREEE (reference sequence).

In its sample, this clone was seen a few times. V is TRBV4-2 and J is TRBJ2-2, with D perhaps given as TRBD1 or TRBD2 (5 bases each). This CDR3 has 16 residues. Trimming removed 4 bases at V and 1 base at J, with 13 bases between. Germline CDR1 and CDR2: LGHNA and YNFKEQ. The CDR3 loop is CASSPFGDQNTGELFF. CDR3 nucleotide sequence: TGTGCCAGCAGCCCCTTTGGGGACCAGAACACCGGGGAGCTGTTTTTT.

The V gene is TRBV6-5, the J gene TRBJ2-7, with TRBD2 as a possible D gene (6 bases). Trimming took 0 bases from V and 1 from J, leaving 13 bases between them. Germline V gene data show CDR1 as MNHEY and CDR2 as SVGAGI. The CDR3 has 16 amino acids. The CDR3 DNA sequence: TGTGCCAGCAGTTACTCGATTGCGGGGACGTCCTACGAGCAGTACTTC. Amino acids: CASSYSIAGTSYEQYF.

The chain combines TRBV18 with TRBJ1-4; tentatively, D is TRBD1 (5 bases). CDR1 and CDR2 from the germline V gene are KGHSH and LQKENI. V dropped 4 bases and J dropped 8 bases, with 14 bases sitting between them. The CDR3 sequence is 14 residues long. CDR3 sequence reads: CASSQGIGGEKLFF. CDR3 coding DNA: TGTGCCAGCTCACAGGGGATCGGAGGAGAAAAACTGTTTTTT.

This clone was observed a few times. This chain links TRBV27 with TRBJ2-7; D is unclear. The CDR3 is 13 residues long. Per germline, CDR1 MNHEY and CDR2 SMNVEV (reference sequence). Trimming shortened V by 2 bases and J by 3 bases, and 8 bases separated the two germline ends. The CDR3 loop is CASSLEVGYEQYF. CDR3 nucleotide sequence: TGTGCCAGCAGTTTAGAAGTGGGCTACGAGCAGTACTTC.

This clone has only one observation. The chain combines TRBV6-6 with TRBJ1-4; D not certain. The CDR3 covers 16 residues. Germline V lookup: CDR1 MNHNY, CDR2 SVGAGI (reference sequence). The V end lost 2 bases, the J end lost 4 bases, and 14 bases lay between the germline ends. The CDR3 DNA follows: TGTGCCAGCAGTTACGAAGGACCCTCCTTTAATGAAAAACTGTTTTTT. It is translated as CASSYEGPSFNEKLFF.

The gene calls are TRBV30 and TRBJ2-3; D might be TRBD2 (7 bases). Germline V CDR1 and CDR2: GTSNPN, SVGIG (reference sequence). Between the trimmed V and J ends, which lost 3 bases and 6 bases, there was a span of 19 bases. This CDR3 comprises 15 residues. CDR3 nucleotides: TGTGCCTGGAGGCACAGGGAGGGTAGTGCGGATACGCAGTATTTT. Residues: CAWRHREGSADTQYF. The full variable domain, rest sourced from reference TRBV30 and TRBJ2-3, is SQTIHQWPATLVQPVGSPLSLECTVEGTSNPNLYWYRQAAGRGLQLLFYSVGIGQISSEVPQNLSASRPQDRQFILSSKKLLLSDSGFYLCAWRHREGSADTQYFGPGTRLTVL.

The V and J genes are TRBV7-2 and TRBJ2-3; 9 positions agree with TRBD1. J was trimmed by 7 bases and V by 5 bases; bases with no gene match: 7. Germline CDR1 and CDR2: SGHTA and FQGNSA. This CDR3 region has 14 residues. The CDR3 DNA reads TGTGCCAGCAGCCCAGGGACAGGGACGCATACGCAGTATTTT. Translation: CASSPGTGTHTQYF.

The chain has TRBV2 and TRBJ2-4; the D is unclear. The V and J ends lost 7 bases and 8 bases respectively, with 6 bases between them. Germline lookup yields CDR1 SNHLY and CDR2 FYNNEI. This CDR3 region has 10 residues. CDR3 loop: CASKVDIQYF. Here the CDR3 DNA reads TGTGCCAGCAAGGTCGACATTCAGTACTTC.

This clone has just a few counts. The chain uses TRBV10-3 and TRBJ1-4; 7 positions agree with TRBD1. V shed 8 bases, J shed 6 bases, and the junction held 3 bases outside the gene matches. Germline V CDR1 and CDR2: ENHRY, SYGVKD. The CDR3 spans 12 residues. This CDR3 is CAIGTDDEKLFF. CDR3 in DNA: TGTGCCATCGGGACAGATGATGAAAAACTGTTTTTT.

The rearrangement links TRBV28 to TRBJ1-1, with D possibly TRBD1 on 5 matching bases. Germline CDR1 reads MDHEN; CDR2 reads SYDVKM. With 7 bases removed from V and 9 bases from J, the gap between germline ends came to 12 bases. The CDR3 runs 11 residues. In DNA form, the CDR3 reads TGTGCCAGCACCGCCCGGGGGAAAGCTTTCTTT. Translating it yields CASTARGKAFF.

The V call is TRBV12-5, the J call TRBJ2-3; no reliable D call. V was cut by 7 bases and J by 4 bases, with 9 bases left in between. The CDR3 loop spans 12 amino acids. Germline CDR1 and CDR2: LGHNT and FRNRAP. The CDR3 DNA reads TGTGCTAGTGCTTTCGGACCAGATACGCAGTATTTT. Its protein product is CASAFGPDTQYF.

This clone was seen more than once but under ten times. The chain uses TRBV23-1 and TRBJ1-5; 9 bases align to TRBD1. TRBV23-1 is classed as an ORF, of uncertain function. The CDR3 totals 16 residues. V was clipped by 3 bases and J by 3 bases; unmatched bases: 6. CDR3 nucleotide sequence: TGCGCCAGCAGTCAGATCGGACAGGGGAACAATCAGCCCCAGCATTTT. It is translated as CASSQIGQGNNQPQHF.

In this sample, this clone turned up a few times. V gene TRBV28 combines with J gene TRBJ1-5; 8 bases match TRBD1. Germline V CDR1 and CDR2: MDHEN, SYDVKM. J lost 1 base, V lost 1 base, and 15 bases had no gene match. This CDR3 region has 20 residues. Written as DNA, the CDR3 is TGTGCCAGCAGTTTATTCGGGGCTGCAGGGGGCGCAGGGAGCAATCAGCCCCAGCATTTT. Its protein is CASSLFGAAGGAGSNQPQHF. The full variable domain, its missing parts supplied by reference TRBV28 and TRBJ1-5, is DVKVTQSSRYLVKRTGEKVFLECVQDMDHENMFWYRQDPGLGLRLIYFSYDVKMKEKGDIPEGYSVSREKKERFSLILESASTNQTSMYLCASSLFGAAGGAGSNQPQHFGDGTRLSIL.

The J gene is TRBJ2-5, the V gene TRBV19; 9 bases map to TRBD1. Germline-derived CDR1 and CDR2 are LNHDA and SQIVND (reference sequence). The CDR3 spans 16 residues. V was pared by 3 bases and J by 5 bases, with 10 bases of the junction left unmatched. The CDR3 loop reads CASSILRGQGIETQYF. The CDR3, as DNA: TGTGCCAGTAGTATTCTCCGGGGACAGGGAATTGAGACCCAGTACTTC. Filled out from reference TRBV19 and TRBJ2-5, the complete variable domain reads DGGITQSPKYLFRKEGQNVTLSCEQNLNHDAMYWYRQDPGQGLRLIYYSQIVNDFQKGDIAEGYSVSREKKESFPLTVTSAQKNPTAFYLCASSILRGQGIETQYFGPGTRLLVL.

This rearrangement joins TRBV4-3 to TRBJ1-4, with D perhaps matching TRBD1 (5 bases). The CDR3 has 15 residues. V was shortened by 0 bases and J by 5 bases, with 10 bases between the two germline ends. The V gene's germline CDR1 is LGHNA and CDR2 YSLEER. This CDR3 is CASSQDQGGNEKLFF. DNA for the CDR3: TGCGCCAGCAGCCAAGATCAGGGTGGAAATGAAAAACTGTTTTTT.

The chain carries TRBV5-1 and TRBJ1-1; the match to TRBD1 covers 7 bases. Germline CDR1 SGHRS, CDR2 YFSETQ. V shed 7 bases, J shed 4 bases, and the junction held 16 bases outside the gene matches. The CDR3 contains 16 residues. CDR3 nucleotide sequence: TGCGCCAGCGCCGGACAGGTGGTGGCCGGGGGCACTGAAGCTTTCTTT. Amino acids: CASAGQVVAGGTEAFF. Based on the CDR3 plus reference TRBV5-1 and TRBJ1-1, the full variable domain is KAGVTQTPRYLIKTRGQQVTLSCSPISGHRSVSWYQQTPGQGLQFLFEYFSETQRNKGNFPGRFSGRQFSNSRSEMNVSTLELGDSALYLCASAGQVVAGGTEAFFGQGTRLTVV.

This chain's CDR3 is CASSREGQGANYGYTF. CDR3 nucleotide sequence: TGCGCCAGCAGCCGAGAAGGACAGGGGGCTAACTATGGCTACACCTTC. This sequence joins TRBV4-3 and TRBJ1-2; 10 bases map to TRBD1. V shed 4 bases, J shed 0 bases, and the junction held 5 bases outside the gene matches. Germline V lookup: CDR1 LGHNA, CDR2 YSLEER. This CDR3 is 16 amino acids long.

The rearrangement links TRBV6-5 to TRBJ2-2; D unresolved. The V and J ends lost 9 bases and 4 bases respectively, with 15 bases between them. The CDR3 extends over 14 amino acids. Germline V gives CDR1 MNHEY, CDR2 SVGAGI. The DNA for the CDR3 is TGTGCCAGTTGTCCCGAGGTCCCCACCGGGGAGCTGTTTTTT. This gives the protein CASCPEVPTGELFF.

This rearrangement joins TRBV5-1 to TRBJ2-2; D is unclear. CDR3 size: 12 residues. Germline V gene sequence: CDR1 SGHRS, CDR2 YFSETQ. V was clipped by 7 bases and J by 2 bases, with 6 bases between them. For the CDR3, the DNA is TGCGCCAGCCCAGGAAACACCGGGGAGCTGTTTTTT. Its translation is CASPGNTGELFF.

V usage is TRBV14 and J usage is TRBJ2-7; perhaps TRBD2 as D (6 bases). Germline loops: CDR1 SGHDN, CDR2 FVKESK. The CDR3 length is 14 residues. The ends were cut back, 4 bases at V and 12 bases at J, with 22 bases in the middle. For the CDR3, the DNA is TGTGCCAGCAGCCTCGGCTCGAGTGGAGGGGATCTGTACTTC. As protein: CASSLGSSGGDLYF.

This clone was counted a single time. The genes are TRBV9 and TRBJ2-1; weak D call: TRBD1 (5 bases). This CDR3 contains 14 residues. Germline assignment: CDR1 SGDLS and CDR2 YYNGEE. Trimming pared 3 bases from V and 6 bases from J, leaving 13 bases between. The CDR3 nucleotides read TGTGCCAGCAGCGACCAACAGGAATCCAATGAGCAGTTCTTC. Protein product: CASSDQQESNEQFF.

The chain couples TRBV18 to TRBJ2-6; 9 bases match TRBD1. This CDR3 has 23 residues. In germline, CDR1 is KGHSH, CDR2 LQKENI. The V and J ends lost 3 bases and 0 bases, in that order; junction bases with no gene match: 21. The chain's CDR3 is CASSPTPGTGLGVRSSGANVLTF. Written as DNA, the CDR3 is TGTGCCAGCTCACCGACCCCCGGGACAGGGCTAGGTGTTAGGAGCTCTGGGGCCAACGTCCTGACTTTC.

The chain employs TRBV15 and TRBJ2-5, with D unresolved. The end of the DNA fits TRBJ2-7 better, so the J call may be wrong. From germline, CDR1 is LNHNV and CDR2 YYDKDF (reference sequence). This CDR3 comprises 14 residues. DNA for the CDR3: TGTGCCACCAGCAGAGTGCTGACGGCCTACGAGCAGTACTTC. As protein: CATSRVLTAYEQYF.

The CDR3 coding sequence is TGTGCCAGCAGTGAAAGTGTCGTACAGAACACTGAAGCTTTCTTT. Its translation is CASSESVVQNTEAFF. This chain links TRBV2 with TRBJ1-1; D remains ambiguous. Germline lookup yields CDR1 SNHLY and CDR2 FYNNEI. The germline V and J ends were trimmed by 2 bases and 1 base, with 11 bases remaining between them. The CDR3 totals 15 residues.

The J gene is TRBJ2-1, the V gene TRBV5-8; 7 bases match TRBD1. Germline CDR1 is SGHTS and CDR2 is YDEGEE. This CDR3 contains 14 residues. V gave up 4 bases and J gave up 7 bases; unmatched junction bases: 8. The CDR3 DNA is TGTGCCAGCAGCGGACGGACAGGACCGAATGAGCAGTTCTTC. It is translated as CASSGRTGPNEQFF.

This clone was observed a few times. This sequence joins TRBV25-1 and TRBJ2-5; the match to TRBD1 covers 7 bases. CDR1 is MGHDK, CDR2 SYGVNS, per germline. J lost 1 base, V lost 8 bases, and 10 bases had no gene match. The CDR3 length is 15 residues. The DNA of the CDR3 is TGTGCCAGCCGACCCTCCGACAGGGCCCAAGAGACCCAGTACTTC. Translated, it gives CASRPSDRAQETQYF. Complete variable domain (other parts from reference TRBV25-1 and TRBJ2-5): EADIYQTPRYLVIGTGKKITLECSQTMGHDKMYWYQQDPGMELHLIHYSYGVNSTEKGDLSSESTVSRIRTEHFPLTLESARPSHTSQYLCASRPSDRAQETQYFGPGTRLLVL.